This T cell receptor beta chain was documented in a study of T cell responses to AZD1222 COVID-19 vaccine. Whole-study findings and limits: Researchers report vaccine-associated CD4 TCRs spanning spike, with dominance at 160-218 and 743-854. Most donors were white British, females outnumbered males, and clonal diversity was possibly underestimated.

Only in-frame clones appear in the TCRdb table, and some are missing; sequencing was by immunoSEQ multiplex PCR. Among 100,000 to 120,000 clones listed, roughly 87% were seen once. With regard to this clone: Its antigen is not known.

Germline lookup yields CDR1 SEHNR and CDR2 FQNEAQ (reference sequence). This CDR3 has 15 residues. Unmatched junction bases numbered 9, after V lost 5 bases and J lost 5 bases. The chain links TRBV7-9 to TRBJ1-1, with 9 bases matching TRBD1. The clonotype originates from an adult in good health. The sequencing used peripheral blood, collected on day 0 of MenACWY control vaccination. The CDR3 region has the DNA TGTGCCAGCAGCCCACGGGGACAGGGAGGGACTGAAGCTTTCTTT. Translating gives CASSPRGQGGTEAFF.